The 27 T cell receptor beta chains below were found in one sample sequenced in a study of blood T cells in healthy people across ages. Through a sample-barcoded 5' primer and a J-beta primer mix, a second PCR was run for about 6 to 12 cycles. A single record per CDR3 protein comes from TCRdb applying MiXCR to the 5' RACE reads. This table holds roughly 700,000 distinct CDR3 sequences, around 48% found once. The sequenced sample was blood. The receptors come from a woman aged 55-70 years in good health.

The J gene is TRBJ1-2, the V gene TRBV20-1, with 9 bases fitting TRBD1. The germline gives CDR1 DFQATT, CDR2 SNEGSKA (reference sequence). The CDR3 has 12 residues. J gave up 7 bases and V 3 bases, and 3 bases lay outside the gene matches. The CDR3 protein is CSASGQGCGYTF. The DNA for the CDR3 is TGCAGTGCTAGCGGACAGGGGTGTGGCTACACCTTC.

V and J are TRBV27 and TRBJ2-7, with a weak D call TRBD2 (5 bases). This CDR3 contains 15 residues. V was cut by 0 bases and J by 0 bases, with 9 bases left in between. Germline values: CDR1 MNHEY, CDR2 SMNVEV (reference sequence). CDR3 nucleotide sequence: TGTGCCAGCAGTTTATCTAGCGTAGGCTCCTACGAGCAGTACTTC. This translates into CASSLSSVGSYEQYF.

This clonotype was picked up a small number of times. The V and J genes are TRBV20-1 and TRBJ2-5; TRBD1 agrees at 8 bases. Germline CDR1 DFQATT, CDR2 SNEGSKA (reference sequence). This CDR3 has 14 amino acids. Trimming at V came to 4 bases and at J to 4 bases, leaving 8 bases not matched to a gene. CDR3 bases: TGCAGTGCTATGAGGACAGGGCCAGGAGAGACCCAGTACTTC. It codes for CSAMRTGPGETQYF.

This chain connects TRBV27 to TRBJ2-1; the match to TRBD1 covers 8 bases. This CDR3 is 14 amino acids long. Looked up from germline, CDR1 is MNHEY and CDR2 is SMNVEV (reference sequence). V shed 7 bases and J 7 bases; nucleotides not matched to a gene: 9. DNA for the CDR3: TGTGCCAGCACCCCAACGGACAGGGAGAATGAGCAGTTCTTC. Its translation is CASTPTDRENEQFF.

This clonotype was picked up a small number of times. The V call is TRBV18, the J call TRBJ1-2; TRBD1 matches 10 bases. This CDR3 is 15 amino acids long. Germline V gene lookup returns CDR1 KGHSH and CDR2 LQKENI. V was clipped by 6 bases and J by 7 bases; unmatched bases: 11. CDR3 DNA: TGTGCCAGCTCCCCCCGGGACAGGGGATTTGGTGGCTACACCTTC. It codes for CASSPRDRGFGGYTF.

Comment on this clonotype: The junction shows a germline mismatch at one end, possibly a read error. The V call is TRBV7-2, the J call TRBJ2-7, with D possibly TRBD2 on 6 matching bases. Germline V gene lookup returns CDR1 SGHTA and CDR2 FQGNSA. The CDR3 extends over 14 amino acids. This chain's CDR3 is CANSLGRRGSEQYF. The CDR3 DNA is TGTGCCAACAGCTTAGGGAGGCGGGGCTCCGAGCAGTACTTC.

The rearrangement links TRBV29-1 to TRBJ2-5; no reliable D call. The V and J ends lost 4 bases and 4 bases respectively, with 10 bases between them. The CDR3 runs to 12 residues. Germline V lookup: CDR1 SQVTM, CDR2 ANQGSEA. CDR3 sequence (DNA): TGCAGCGTTGGGAAGTGGGGAGAGACCCAGTACTTC. Amino acid sequence: CSVGKWGETQYF.

The table lists this clonotype with a few counts. The rearrangement uses TRBV12-3 or TRBV12-4 and TRBJ2-1, with D tentatively TRBD2 (6 bases). V lost 6 bases, J lost 2 bases, and 14 bases lay in between. The CDR3 consists of 15 residues. CDR3 DNA sequence: TGTGCCAGCAGCCTCACGGCGGGAACCTACAATGAGCAGTTCTTC. Its protein is CASSLTAGTYNEQFF.

V usage is TRBV4-2 and J usage is TRBJ2-4; D may be TRBD1 or TRBD2 (5 bases each). The CDR3 sequence is 15 residues long. The germline V gene has CDR1 LGHNA and CDR2 YNFKEQ. V lost 2 bases and J 0 bases, leaving 8 bases between the germline ends. CDR3 DNA: TGTGCCAGCAGCCAACCAGGGACAGCCAAAAACATTCAGTACTTC. This gives the protein CASSQPGTAKNIQYF.

There are a few counts of this clonotype. This rearrangement joins TRBV6-2 or TRBV6-3 to TRBJ2-1; 8 nucleotides agree with TRBD1. Germline loops: CDR1 MNHEY, CDR2 SVGEGT. Trimming took 4 bases from V and 7 from J; bases not matched to a gene: 3. This CDR3 contains 13 residues. The CDR3 sequence is CASSWTGLNEQFF. Here the CDR3 DNA reads TGTGCCAGCAGTTGGACAGGGTTGAATGAGCAGTTCTTC.

This chain uses TRBV30 with TRBJ2-1; possible D gene TRBD2, 6 bases. Germline V CDR1 and CDR2: GTSNPN, SVGIG (reference sequence). This CDR3 has 15 amino acids. The ends were cut back, 0 bases at V and 3 bases at J, with 12 bases in the middle. The CDR3: CAWSVQSGFYNEQFF. The CDR3, as DNA: TGTGCCTGGAGTGTACAGAGCGGGTTCTACAATGAGCAGTTCTTC.

This clonotype was detected ten times or more. The V call is TRBV29-1, the J call TRBJ2-3; maybe TRBD2 (6 bases). The CDR3 spans 14 residues. Germline V gene lookup returns CDR1 SQVTM and CDR2 ANQGSEA. Trimming left V 5 bases short and J 0 bases short, with 12 bases between. The CDR3 reads CSVYSGTSTDTQYF. The CDR3 bases are TGCAGCGTTTACTCCGGGACTAGCACAGATACGCAGTATTTT.

This clonotype was counted only a few times. In DNA form, the CDR3 reads TGTGCCAGCAGCCACGACCTTAGAGAAACTAATGAAAAACTGTTTTTT. It is translated as CASSHDLRETNEKLFF. The chain joins TRBV4-2 to TRBJ1-4; unclear D gene. The CDR3 is made up of 16 amino acids. Per the germline V gene, CDR1 is LGHNA and CDR2 is YNFKEQ. The V end lost 3 bases, the J end lost 1 base, and 12 bases lay between the germline ends.

The genes are TRBV6-5 and TRBJ2-5; D is possibly TRBD2 (7 bases). The DNA end is more similar to TRBJ2-7, so the J call may be wrong. The CDR3 spans 15 residues. Germline lookup yields CDR1 MNHEY and CDR2 SVGAGI. CDR3 bases: TGTGCCAGCAATCGAAAGGGGGGGAGGGAGTACGAGCAGTACTTC. Residues: CASNRKGGREYEQYF.

The table lists this clonotype with many counts. This chain's CDR3 is CASSWSPGTGAEAFF. DNA for the CDR3: TGTGCCAGCAGTTGGTCCCCCGGGACAGGGGCTGAAGCTTTCTTT. V and J are TRBV6-2 or TRBV6-3 and TRBJ1-1, with TRBD1 matching 10 bases. Germline loops: CDR1 MNHEY, CDR2 SVGEGT. There are 15 residues in the CDR3. V dropped 4 bases and J dropped 6; count of bases not matched to a gene: 8.

This clonotype was seen a handful of times. The CDR3 DNA reads TGTGCCAGCAGCCAAGCCGGACAGAACACTGAAGCTTTCTTT. It translates to CASSQAGQNTEAFF. V gene TRBV4-2 combines with J gene TRBJ1-1, with D perhaps matching TRBD1 (5 bases). Germline CDR1 and CDR2: LGHNA and YNFKEQ. The CDR3 is 14 amino acids. The ends were cut back, 1 base at V and 1 base at J, with 7 bases in the middle.

The V and J genes are TRBV4-3 and TRBJ2-2, with TRBD2 matching over 8 bases. From germline, CDR1 is LGHNA and CDR2 YSLEER. The CDR3 totals 15 residues. V lost 1 base, J lost 6 bases, and 4 bases stayed unmatched. The CDR3 here is CASSQVSGGPGELFF. The CDR3 DNA sequence: TGCGCCAGCAGCCAAGTTTCGGGAGGGCCCGGGGAGCTGTTTTTT.

This clonotype was counted a few times. V gene TRBV20-1 combines with J gene TRBJ2-7; TRBD1 matches 10 bases. Germline V gives CDR1 DFQATT, CDR2 SNEGSKA (reference sequence). V lost 5 bases to trimming and J lost 1 base; unmatched junction nucleotides: 8. CDR3 length: 15 amino acids. DNA of the CDR3: TGCAGTGCTGATACGGACAGGGGGTTTTCCTACGAGCAGTACTTC. It translates to CSADTDRGFSYEQYF.

The gene calls are TRBV20-1 and TRBJ2-7; 10 bases are a match to TRBD2. Losses at the gene ends were 0 bases for V and 2 bases for J; bases not matched to a gene: 13. The CDR3 has 18 residues. The V gene's germline CDR1 is DFQATT and CDR2 SNEGSKA (reference sequence). CDR3 coding DNA: TGCAGTGCTAGAGATAGGGCTAGCGGGAGAATCCTGACCTACGAGCAGTACTTC. Protein: CSARDRASGRILTYEQYF.

The chain recombines TRBV20-1 with TRBJ2-3, with D perhaps being TRBD1 or TRBD2 (5 bases each). The CDR3 covers 14 residues. The germline V and J ends were trimmed by 1 base and 4 bases, with 12 bases remaining between them. From germline, CDR1 is DFQATT and CDR2 SNEGSKA (reference sequence). The CDR3 sequence: CSARAGLRADTQYF. DNA of the CDR3: TGCAGTGCTAGAGCAGGGCTGCGGGCAGATACGCAGTATTTT.

The CDR3 DNA sequence: TGTGCCAGCAGCTCCTCCAGGGCAGATACGCAGTATTTT. Amino acids: CASSSSRADTQYF. The chain joins TRBV7-8 to TRBJ2-3; tentative D call: TRBD1 (5 bases). CDR1 is SGHVS, CDR2 FQNEAQ, per germline. The germline V and J ends were trimmed by 4 bases and 4 bases, with 9 bases remaining between them. The CDR3 extends over 13 amino acids.

Turning to this clonotype: A much larger clone sits a single nucleotide away, making a read error possible. The rearrangement links TRBV25-1 to TRBJ2-5; D not certain. V lost 2 bases to trimming and J lost 11 bases, with 12 bases between them. This CDR3 comprises 12 residues. Per the germline V gene, CDR1 is MGHDK and CDR2 is SYGVNS. CDR3 DNA sequence: TGTGCCAGCAGTGAAAGGGTCTACGGGCAGTACTTC. This sequence encodes CASSERVYGQYF.

This clonotype was picked up a small number of times. The V and J genes are TRBV5-4 and TRBJ1-4, with D maybe TRBD1 (6 bases). Germline-derived CDR1 and CDR2 are SGHNT and YYREEE (reference sequence). With 9 bases removed from V and 5 bases from J, the gap between germline ends came to 14 bases. The CDR3 length is 13 residues. CDR3 residues: CATSTGPNEKLFF. The CDR3 coding sequence is TGTGCCACCTCGACAGGACCAAATGAAAAACTGTTTTTT.

A few counts support this clonotype. The chain has TRBV2 and TRBJ2-3; possible D gene TRBD1, 6 bases. The CDR3 runs to 13 residues. CDR1 SNHLY and CDR2 FYNNEI come from the germline V gene. V lost 6 bases, J lost 8 bases, and 15 bases lay in between. This CDR3 is CASSVTGQGTQYF. The CDR3 DNA reads TGTGCCAGCAGCGTAACAGGGCAGGGTACGCAGTATTTT.

The table lists this clonotype with a few counts. The chain has TRBV4-2 and TRBJ1-5, with a possible D match to TRBD1 (5 bases). Germline-derived CDR1 and CDR2 are LGHNA and YNFKEQ. V lost 0 bases, J lost 4 bases, and 7 bases lay in between. The CDR3 consists of 14 residues. The CDR3 DNA reads TGTGCCAGCAGCCAAGATGGGGGAAATCAGCCCCAGCATTTT. Translation: CASSQDGGNQPQHF.

This clonotype was found a few times. The chain couples TRBV20-1 to TRBJ2-7; D might be TRBD1 or TRBD2, each matching 5 bases. The V end was cut by 3 bases, the J end by 1 base, with 13 bases between. This CDR3 has 14 residues. Germline values: CDR1 DFQATT, CDR2 SNEGSKA (reference sequence). CDR3 DNA sequence: TGCAGTGCTAGTCCGGGACCAGTATCCTACGAGCAGTACTTC. As protein: CSASPGPVSYEQYF.

This clonotype was seen only a few times. As DNA, the CDR3 is TGCGCCAGCACGGGACTAGCGGGACTCACAGATACGCAGTATTTT. It specifies CASTGLAGLTDTQYF. The J gene is TRBJ2-3, the V gene TRBV5-1, with 13 bases lining up with TRBD2. Germline V gene lookup returns CDR1 SGHRS and CDR2 YFSETQ. V dropped 6 bases and J dropped 2; count of bases not matched to a gene: 3. The CDR3 is 15 amino acids. The variable domain in full, completed from reference TRBV5-1 and TRBJ2-3, reads KAGVTQTPRYLIKTRGQQVTLSCSPISGHRSVSWYQQTPGQGLQFLFEYFSETQRNKGNFPGRFSGRQFSNSRSEMNVSTLELGDSALYLCASTGLAGLTDTQYFGPGTRLTVL.